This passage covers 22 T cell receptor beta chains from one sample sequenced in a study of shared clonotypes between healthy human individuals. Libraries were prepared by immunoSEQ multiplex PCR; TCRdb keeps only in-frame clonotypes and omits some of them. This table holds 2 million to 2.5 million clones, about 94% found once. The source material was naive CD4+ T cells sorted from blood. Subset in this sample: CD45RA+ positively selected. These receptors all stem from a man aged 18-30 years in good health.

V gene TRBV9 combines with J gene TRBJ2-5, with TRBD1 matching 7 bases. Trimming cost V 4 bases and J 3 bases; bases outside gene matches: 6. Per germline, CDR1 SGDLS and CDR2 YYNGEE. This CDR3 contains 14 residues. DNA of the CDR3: TGTGCCAGCAGCACCAGACAGGGTAAAGAGACCCAGTACTTC. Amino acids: CASSTRQGKETQYF.

DNA of the CDR3: TGTGCCACTCGGGGCACAGGGAACACTGAAGCTTTCTTT. Protein: CATRGTGNTEAFF. This sequence joins TRBV6-5 and TRBJ1-1, with D maybe TRBD1 (5 bases). Germline V gene sequence: CDR1 MNHEY, CDR2 SVGAGI. CDR3 length equals 13 residues. The germline V and J ends were trimmed by 10 bases and 1 base, with 13 bases remaining between them.

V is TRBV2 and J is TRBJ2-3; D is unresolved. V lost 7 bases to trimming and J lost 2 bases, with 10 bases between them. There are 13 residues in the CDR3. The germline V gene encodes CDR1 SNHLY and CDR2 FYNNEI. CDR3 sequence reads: CASNGWSTDTQYF. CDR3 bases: TGTGCCAGCAACGGGTGGTCCACAGATACGCAGTATTTT.

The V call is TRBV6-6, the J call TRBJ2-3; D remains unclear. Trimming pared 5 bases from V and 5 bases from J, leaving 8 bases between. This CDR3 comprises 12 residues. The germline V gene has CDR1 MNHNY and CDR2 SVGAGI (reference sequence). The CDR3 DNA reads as TGTGCCAGCAGTACCACGGGAGATACGCAGTATTTT. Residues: CASSTTGDTQYF.

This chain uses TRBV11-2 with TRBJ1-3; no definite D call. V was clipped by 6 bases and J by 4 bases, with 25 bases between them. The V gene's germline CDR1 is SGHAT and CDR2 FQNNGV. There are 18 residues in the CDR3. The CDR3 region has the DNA TGTGCCAGCAGTTTCCGGCCCTTTGACGGGAATCGGGGAAACACCATATATTTT. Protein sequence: CASSFRPFDGNRGNTIYF.

DNA for the CDR3: TGCGCCAGCAGCTTGGGGCGATTAATCGGCGTCAGGGGAGTTGGGGAGACCCAGTACTTC. It yields the protein CASSLGRLIGVRGVGETQYF. This sequence joins TRBV5-1 and TRBJ2-5; tentatively, D is TRBD1 (6 bases). This CDR3 has 20 amino acids. Germline V gene data show CDR1 as SGHRS and CDR2 as YFSETQ. The V and J ends lost 0 bases and 5 bases respectively, with 29 bases between them. The complete variable domain, with remaining parts taken from reference TRBV5-1 and TRBJ2-5, reads KAGVTQTPRYLIKTRGQQVTLSCSPISGHRSVSWYQQTPGQGLQFLFEYFSETQRNKGNFPGRFSGRQFSNSRSEMNVSTLELGDSALYLCASSLGRLIGVRGVGETQYFGPGTRLLVL.

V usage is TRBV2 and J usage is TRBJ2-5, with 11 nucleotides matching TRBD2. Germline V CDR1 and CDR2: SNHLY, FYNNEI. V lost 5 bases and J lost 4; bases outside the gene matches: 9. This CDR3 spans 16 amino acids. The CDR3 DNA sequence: TGTGCCAGCAGTCAAACGACTAGCGGGGTTCCAGAGACCCAGTACTTC. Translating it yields CASSQTTSGVPETQYF.

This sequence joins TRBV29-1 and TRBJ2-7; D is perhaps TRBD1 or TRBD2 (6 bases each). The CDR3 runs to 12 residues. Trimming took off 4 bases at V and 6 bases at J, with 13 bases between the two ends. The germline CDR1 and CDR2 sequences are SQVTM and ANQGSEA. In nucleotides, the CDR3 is TGCAGCGTTGTACGGGGGCTGGGCGAGCAGTACTTC. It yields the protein CSVVRGLGEQYF.

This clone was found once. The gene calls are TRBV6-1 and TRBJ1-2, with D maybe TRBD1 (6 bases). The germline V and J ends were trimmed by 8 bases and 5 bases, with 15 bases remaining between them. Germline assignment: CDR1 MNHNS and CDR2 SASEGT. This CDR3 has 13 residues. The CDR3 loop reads CASRSRGFYGYTF. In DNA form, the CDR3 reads TGTGCCAGCCGAAGCAGGGGTTTTTATGGCTACACCTTC.

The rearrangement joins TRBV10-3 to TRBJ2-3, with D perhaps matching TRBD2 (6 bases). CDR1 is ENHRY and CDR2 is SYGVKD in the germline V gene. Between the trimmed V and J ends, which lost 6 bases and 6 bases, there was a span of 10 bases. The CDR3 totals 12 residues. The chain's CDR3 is CAIRAGTDTQYF. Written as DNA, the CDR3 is TGTGCCATCAGGGCGGGAACGGATACGCAGTATTTT.

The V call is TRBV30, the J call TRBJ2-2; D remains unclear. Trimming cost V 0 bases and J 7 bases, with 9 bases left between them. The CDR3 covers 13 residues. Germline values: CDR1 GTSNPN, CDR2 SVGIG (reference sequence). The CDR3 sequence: CAWSVRRHGELFF. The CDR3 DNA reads TGTGCCTGGAGTGTAAGGCGGCACGGGGAGCTGTTTTTT.

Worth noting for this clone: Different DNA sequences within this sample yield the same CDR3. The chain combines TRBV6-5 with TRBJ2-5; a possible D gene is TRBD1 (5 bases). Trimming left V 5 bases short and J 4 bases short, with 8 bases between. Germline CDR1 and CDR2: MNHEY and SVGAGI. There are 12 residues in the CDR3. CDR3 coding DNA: TGTGCCAGCAGTCTCGACAGAGAGACCCAGTACTTC. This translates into CASSLDRETQYF.

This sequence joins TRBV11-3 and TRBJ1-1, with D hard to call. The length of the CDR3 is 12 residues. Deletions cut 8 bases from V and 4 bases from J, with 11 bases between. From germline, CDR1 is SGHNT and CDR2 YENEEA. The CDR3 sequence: CASSLRGTEAFF. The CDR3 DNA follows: TGTGCCAGCTCTTTACGGGGCACTGAAGCTTTCTTT.

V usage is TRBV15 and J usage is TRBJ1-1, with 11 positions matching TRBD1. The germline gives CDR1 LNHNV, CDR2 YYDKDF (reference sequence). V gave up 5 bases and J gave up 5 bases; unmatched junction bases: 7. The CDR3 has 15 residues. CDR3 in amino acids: CATSARDRGETEAFF. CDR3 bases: TGTGCCACCAGCGCCAGGGACAGGGGGGAAACTGAAGCTTTCTTT.

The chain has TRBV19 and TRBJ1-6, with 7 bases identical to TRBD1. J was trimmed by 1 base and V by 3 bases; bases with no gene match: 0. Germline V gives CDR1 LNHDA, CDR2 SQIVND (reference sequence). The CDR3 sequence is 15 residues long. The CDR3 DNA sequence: TGTGCCAGTAGTATGGGACAGTCCTATAATTCACCCCTCCACTTT. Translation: CASSMGQSYNSPLHF.

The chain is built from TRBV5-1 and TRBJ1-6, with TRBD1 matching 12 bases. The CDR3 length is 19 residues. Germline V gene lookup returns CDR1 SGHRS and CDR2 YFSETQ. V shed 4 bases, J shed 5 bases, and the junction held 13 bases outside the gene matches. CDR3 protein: CASSPTHGTGGADNSPLHF. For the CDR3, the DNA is TGCGCCAGCAGCCCGACCCACGGGACAGGGGGCGCGGATAATTCACCCCTCCACTTT.

CDR3 region: CAWSGTGIGYGYTF. Here the CDR3 DNA reads TGTGCCTGGAGCGGGACAGGGATCGGGTATGGCTACACCTTC. This rearrangement joins TRBV30 to TRBJ1-2; 9 bases match TRBD1. V dropped 3 bases and J dropped 5; count of bases not matched to a gene: 7. Germline V gene lookup returns CDR1 GTSNPN and CDR2 SVGIG (reference sequence). This CDR3 comprises 14 residues.

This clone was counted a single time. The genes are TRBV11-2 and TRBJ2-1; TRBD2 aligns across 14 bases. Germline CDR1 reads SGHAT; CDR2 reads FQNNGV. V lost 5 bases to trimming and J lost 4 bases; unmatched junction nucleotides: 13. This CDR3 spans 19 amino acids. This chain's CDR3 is CASSASGTSGRASYNEQFF. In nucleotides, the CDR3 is TGTGCCAGCAGCGCCTCCGGGACTAGCGGGAGAGCCTCATACAATGAGCAGTTCTTC. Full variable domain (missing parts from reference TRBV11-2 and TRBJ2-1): EAGVAQSPRYKIIEKRQSVAFWCNPISGHATLYWYQQILGQGPKLLIQFQNNGVVDDSQLPKDRFSAERLKGVDSTLKIQPAKLEDSAVYLCASSASGTSGRASYNEQFFGPGTRLTVL.

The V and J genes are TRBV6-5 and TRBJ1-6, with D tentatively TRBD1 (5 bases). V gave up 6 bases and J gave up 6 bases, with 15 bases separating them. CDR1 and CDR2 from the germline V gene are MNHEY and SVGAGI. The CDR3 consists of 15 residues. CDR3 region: CASRAEGFRNSPLHF. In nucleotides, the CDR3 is TGTGCCAGCAGAGCTGAGGGGTTTCGTAATTCACCCCTCCACTTT.

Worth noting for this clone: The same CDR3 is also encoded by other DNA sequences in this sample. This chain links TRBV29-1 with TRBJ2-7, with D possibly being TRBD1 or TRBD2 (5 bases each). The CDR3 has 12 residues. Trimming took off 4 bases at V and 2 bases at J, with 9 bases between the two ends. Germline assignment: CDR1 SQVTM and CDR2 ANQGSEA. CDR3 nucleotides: TGCAGCGTTGCCCAGGGAGCCTACGAGCAGTACTTC. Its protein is CSVAQGAYEQYF.

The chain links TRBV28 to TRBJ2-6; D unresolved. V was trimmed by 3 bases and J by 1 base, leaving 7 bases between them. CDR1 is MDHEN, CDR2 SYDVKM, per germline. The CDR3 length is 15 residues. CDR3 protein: CASSFRDSGANVLTF. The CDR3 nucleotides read TGTGCCAGCAGTTTTAGGGATTCTGGGGCCAACGTCCTGACTTTC.

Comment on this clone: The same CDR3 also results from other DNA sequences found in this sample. The CDR3 here is CASRDSGANVLTF. In nucleotides, the CDR3 is TGTGCCAGCAGAGACTCTGGGGCCAACGTCCTGACTTTC. The chain is built from TRBV2 and TRBJ2-6; D not certain. CDR3 length equals 13 residues. Trimming shortened V by 6 bases and J by 0 bases, and 3 bases separated the two germline ends. Per the germline V gene, CDR1 is SNHLY and CDR2 is FYNNEI. The whole variable domain, remainder taken from reference TRBV2 and TRBJ2-6, is EPEVTQTPSHQVTQMGQEVILRCVPISNHLYFYWYRQILGQKVEFLVSFYNNEISEKSEIFDDQFSVERPDGSNFTLKIRSTKLEDSAMYFCASRDSGANVLTFGAGSRLTVL.